The rows below give T cell receptor beta chains drawn from one sample of a study of blood T cell repertoires in COVID-19. TCRdb's table, derived via immunoSEQ multiplex PCR, lists solely in-frame clones and lacks some. The table records 200,000 to 250,000 clones, about 85% of them present only once. The sample was peripheral blood. The receptors come from a woman aged 60-75 years who had recovered from COVID-19. Each CDR3 is given with its conserved first and last residue. Each record gives: CDR3 DNA, CDR3 protein, V gene, J gene, clone size, D gene. A D gene is named only where the DNA matches it firmly. A row's size may be missing; if present it is once, few, many or a size class.

cdr3_nt: TGTGCCAGCAGCTTAGTAGGGGAGGGCGGGGACTATGGCTACACCTTC
cdr3_aa: CASSLVGEGGDYGYTF
v_call: TRBV7-9
j_call: TRBJ1-2
clone_size: NA
d_call: NA

cdr3_nt: TGCACCAGCAGCCAACCGCTGGCGGAGCGGGGGGTCTCCGGGGAGCTGTTTTTT
cdr3_aa: CTSSQPLAERGVSGELFF
v_call: TRBV1
j_call: TRBJ2-2
clone_size: NA
d_call: NA

cdr3_nt: TGTGCCAGCTCACCACTTCCGGGGTACGAGCAGTACTTC
cdr3_aa: CASSPLPGYEQYF
v_call: TRBV18
j_call: TRBJ2-7
clone_size: NA
d_call: NA

cdr3_nt: TGTGCCAGCAGCAAGACTAGCGGGGGGGCCGGTGAGCAGTTCTTC
cdr3_aa: CASSKTSGGAGEQFF
v_call: TRBV7-2
j_call: TRBJ2-1
clone_size: NA
d_call: TRBD2

cdr3_nt: TGCGCCAGCAGCCGCGCGGGAGATACGCAGTATTTT
cdr3_aa: CASSRAGDTQYF
v_call: TRBV4-1
j_call: TRBJ2-3
clone_size: NA
d_call: NA

cdr3_nt: TGTGCCAGCAGGGGTGGGGGCACCGGTTCACCCCTCCACTTT
cdr3_aa: CASRGGGTGSPLHF
v_call: TRBV6-5
j_call: TRBJ1-6
clone_size: few
d_call: NA

cdr3_nt: TGTGCCAGCAGCCAGTTTCTAGCGGGGGACGAGCAGTACTTC
cdr3_aa: CASSQFLAGDEQYF
v_call: TRBV3-1/TRBV3-2
j_call: TRBJ2-7
clone_size: NA
d_call: TRBD2

cdr3_nt: TGCAGCGTTGAGGAGCGGGGGGGCCAGGAGACCCAGTACTTC
cdr3_aa: CSVEERGGQETQYF
v_call: TRBV29-1
j_call: TRBJ2-5
clone_size: NA
d_call: TRBD2

cdr3_nt: TGCGCCAGCAGCTTCCAGGGAAACACTGAAGCTTTCTTT
cdr3_aa: CASSFQGNTEAFF
v_call: TRBV5-1
j_call: TRBJ1-1
clone_size: NA
d_call: NA

cdr3_nt: TGCGCCAGCAGCCAGGGGCAGGGTGAAACCGAGCAGTACTTC
cdr3_aa: CASSQGQGETEQYF
v_call: TRBV4-1
j_call: TRBJ2-7
clone_size: NA
d_call: NA

cdr3_nt: TGTGCCAGCAGTAAAGGACTAGCGGGGGCCCTGGAGACCCAGTACTTC
cdr3_aa: CASSKGLAGALETQYF
v_call: TRBV6-1
j_call: TRBJ2-5
clone_size: many
d_call: TRBD2

cdr3_nt: TGTGCCACCCGAGGGGGATTTCAAGCCGGGGAGCTGTTTTTT
cdr3_aa: CATRGGFQAGELFF
v_call: TRBV7-9
j_call: TRBJ2-2
clone_size: NA
d_call: NA

cdr3_nt: TGTGCCAGCAGCTATCCCGGGGGTTCCTACGAGCAGTACTTC
cdr3_aa: CASSYPGGSYEQYF
v_call: TRBV7-8
j_call: TRBJ2-7
clone_size: NA
d_call: NA

cdr3_nt: TGTGCCAGCAGCGCCGACAGGACGGGCGAGCAGTACTTC
cdr3_aa: CASSADRTGEQYF
v_call: TRBV9
j_call: TRBJ2-7
clone_size: NA
d_call: NA

cdr3_nt: TGTGCCAGCAGCCAGTTCGGGGGTTGGGGGGATCAGCCCCAGCATTTT
cdr3_aa: CASSQFGGWGDQPQHF
v_call: TRBV4-2
j_call: TRBJ1-5
clone_size: NA
d_call: NA

cdr3_nt: TGCGCCAGCAGCACGGGACAGGGGTCCTATAATTCACCCCTCCACTTT
cdr3_aa: CASSTGQGSYNSPLHF
v_call: TRBV5-1
j_call: TRBJ1-6
clone_size: NA
d_call: TRBD1

cdr3_nt: TGTGCCAGCCTGACAGGGCATTCACCCCTCCACTTT
cdr3_aa: CASLTGHSPLHF
v_call: TRBV2
j_call: TRBJ1-6
clone_size: NA
d_call: TRBD1

cdr3_nt: TGCGCCAGCAGCAAGACTAGCGGGGGGGCAAATGAGCAGTTCTTC
cdr3_aa: CASSKTSGGANEQFF
v_call: TRBV5-1
j_call: TRBJ2-1
clone_size: NA
d_call: TRBD2

cdr3_nt: TGCGCCAGCAGTGAGAGCGGGGGGTCTGATACGCAGTATTTT
cdr3_aa: CASSESGGSDTQYF
v_call: TRBV10-1
j_call: TRBJ2-3
clone_size: NA
d_call: TRBD2

cdr3_nt: TGTGCCTGGAGTATCAAACAGTCAAATTCACCCCTCCACTTT
cdr3_aa: CAWSIKQSNSPLHF
v_call: TRBV30
j_call: TRBJ1-6
clone_size: NA
d_call: NA

cdr3_nt: TGTGCCAGCAGTTCCACGACAGGGGCGGGTCAGCCCCAGCATTTT
cdr3_aa: CASSSTTGAGQPQHF
v_call: TRBV6-5
j_call: TRBJ1-5
clone_size: NA
d_call: TRBD1

cdr3_nt: TGTGCCTGGAGTGTAACGAGGCAGAGCAATCGGTACACCTTC
cdr3_aa: CAWSVTRQSNRYTF
v_call: TRBV30
j_call: TRBJ1-2
clone_size: NA
d_call: NA

cdr3_nt: TGCAGCGTTGAATACGGGGCGGGGGAAGGGTATGGCTACACCTTC
cdr3_aa: CSVEYGAGEGYGYTF
v_call: TRBV29-1
j_call: TRBJ1-2
clone_size: NA
d_call: NA

cdr3_nt: TGTGCCAGCAGCCTTACCCTAGGCACAGATACGCAGTATTTT
cdr3_aa: CASSLTLGTDTQYF
v_call: TRBV7-9
j_call: TRBJ2-3
clone_size: NA
d_call: NA

cdr3_nt: TGTGCCAGCAGTCGCTCGGTCGGGGGCGAGCAGTACTTC
cdr3_aa: CASSRSVGGEQYF
v_call: TRBV11-3
j_call: TRBJ2-7
clone_size: NA
d_call: NA

cdr3_nt: TGTGCCAGCAGCCACGGACAGACTAATGAAAAACTGTTTTTT
cdr3_aa: CASSHGQTNEKLFF
v_call: TRBV7-2
j_call: TRBJ1-4
clone_size: NA
d_call: NA

cdr3_nt: TGCGCCAGCAGCCATAGACAGAACAATGAGCAGTTCTTC
cdr3_aa: CASSHRQNNEQFF
v_call: TRBV5-1
j_call: TRBJ2-1
clone_size: few
d_call: NA

cdr3_nt: TGCGCCAGCAGCCAAGGGACAGACAATCAGCCCCAGCATTTT
cdr3_aa: CASSQGTDNQPQHF
v_call: TRBV4-3
j_call: TRBJ1-5
clone_size: NA
d_call: NA

cdr3_nt: TGCGCCAGCAGCCAAGATCGACAGGGGAATAATGAAAAACTGTTTTTT
cdr3_aa: CASSQDRQGNNEKLFF
v_call: TRBV4-1
j_call: TRBJ1-4
clone_size: NA
d_call: TRBD1